These 15 T cell receptor beta chains were sequenced from one sample in a study of monozygotic twins with inflammatory bowel disease. TCRdb reprocessed the 5' RACE reads and keeps a single row for each CDR3 protein, giving no DNA. Its table lists around 150,000 distinct CDR3 sequences. The sequencing sample was made of blood. The receptors originated from a human donor with ulcerative colitis or Crohn's disease, or a healthy co-twin of an affected twin (not recorded which).

The chain recombines TRBV5-6 with TRBJ1-6. CDR1 SGHDT and CDR2 YYEEEE come from the germline V gene. The CDR3 length is 17 residues. CDR3 region: CASSWGAESSYNSPLHF.

This chain connects TRBV5-5 to TRBJ2-7; TCRdb's D gene call, TRBD1, goes unchecked for lack of DNA. Germline lookup yields CDR1 SGHKS and CDR2 YYEKEE (reference sequence). This CDR3 spans 17 amino acids. The CDR3 sequence is CASSLGRGEGNGDEQYF.

The chain couples TRBV23-1 to TRBJ2-7; the TCRdb D gene call, TRBD1, has no DNA to confirm it. TRBV23-1 qualifies as an ORF whose function is uncertain. The CDR3 loop spans 18 amino acids. CDR3 sequence: CASSQSINSGVKNYEQYF.

The rearrangement joins TRBV7-9 to TRBJ1-2; TCRdb reports TRBD1, a call that lacks DNA to check it against. The CDR3 loop spans 14 amino acids. The germline V gene encodes CDR1 SEHNR and CDR2 FQNEAQ (reference sequence). CDR3 sequence reads: CASSLADRAYGYTF. The entire variable domain, with the rest obtained from reference TRBV7-9 and TRBJ1-2, is as follows: DTGVSQNPRHKITKRGQNVTFRCDPISEHNRLYWYRQTLGQGPEFLTYFQNEAQLEKSRLLSDRFSAERPKGSFSTLEIQRTEQGDSAMYLCASSLADRAYGYTFGSGTRLTVV.

The chain combines TRBV12-3 or TRBV12-4 with TRBJ2-7; TCRdb's D call of TRBD1 is untestable without DNA. The CDR3 has 12 residues. CDR3 sequence reads: CASSLRGGEQYF.

The chain joins TRBV28 to TRBJ2-7; the TCRdb D gene call, TRBD1, has no DNA to confirm it. CDR1 and CDR2 (germline): MDHEN, SYDVKM. The CDR3 has 15 residues. CDR3 in amino acids: CASSIGRTGDHEQYF.

J is TRBJ2-1 and V is TRBV5-2; TCRdb's assignment of TRBD1 cannot be checked, as there is no DNA. TRBV5-2 is described as a pseudogene. The CDR3 length is 16 residues. The chain's CDR3 is CASKLSGGSSYNEQFF.

This chain links TRBV11-3 with TRBJ2-5; the D gene TCRdb calls, TRBD1, cannot be checked with no DNA. The CDR3 is 17 residues long. Germline assignment: CDR1 SGHNT and CDR2 YENEEA. Here the CDR3 reads CASSPGQAGASRETQYF.

This chain uses TRBV5-1 with TRBJ2-2. The CDR3 covers 14 residues. Germline assignment: CDR1 SGHRS and CDR2 YFSETQ. The chain's CDR3 is CASSLADNTGELFF.

The chain couples TRBV20-1 to TRBJ2-1; TCRdb names TRBD1, which stays unverified in the absence of DNA. Germline CDR1 and CDR2: DFQATT and SNEGSKA (reference sequence). The CDR3 is 15 amino acids. CDR3 loop: CSADPGQGSGNEQFF.

V usage is TRBV4-1 and J usage is TRBJ1-2; no DNA is available, so the TRBD1 call from TCRdb remains unchecked. Germline-derived CDR1 and CDR2 are MGHRA and YSYEKL. This CDR3 has 15 residues. CDR3: CASSQDRGRYYGYTF.

The chain combines TRBV12-3 or TRBV12-4 with TRBJ2-2; TCRdb indicates TRBD1, and absent DNA this call remains unverified. The CDR3 extends over 15 amino acids. The CDR3 is CASSWDRGTTGELFF.

The rearrangement uses TRBV5-1 and TRBJ1-3; TCRdb proposes TRBD1, but this gene call is untestable without DNA. Germline assignment: CDR1 SGHRS and CDR2 YFSETQ. The CDR3 has 15 residues. This CDR3 is CASSLDGQGANTIYF.

This sequence joins TRBV6-1 and TRBJ1-5. CDR1 is MNHNS and CDR2 is SASEGT in the germline V gene. The CDR3 loop spans 14 amino acids. This CDR3 reads CASSDRRSNQPQHF.

The V gene is TRBV4-2, the J gene TRBJ2-1. This CDR3 spans 17 amino acids. Germline CDR1 reads LGHNA; CDR2 reads YNFKEQ. The CDR3 is CASSQDPDRGSYNEQFF.